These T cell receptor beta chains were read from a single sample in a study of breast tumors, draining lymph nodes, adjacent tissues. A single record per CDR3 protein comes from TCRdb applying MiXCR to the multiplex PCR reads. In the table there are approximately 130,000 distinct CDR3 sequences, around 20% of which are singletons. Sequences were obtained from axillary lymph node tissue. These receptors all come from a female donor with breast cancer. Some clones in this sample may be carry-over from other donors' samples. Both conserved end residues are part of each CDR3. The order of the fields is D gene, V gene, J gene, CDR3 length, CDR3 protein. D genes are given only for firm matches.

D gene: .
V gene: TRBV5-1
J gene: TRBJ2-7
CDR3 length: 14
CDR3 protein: CASSPQGSAYEQYF

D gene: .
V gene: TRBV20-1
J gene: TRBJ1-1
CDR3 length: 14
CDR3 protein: CSAVPQGRDTEAFF

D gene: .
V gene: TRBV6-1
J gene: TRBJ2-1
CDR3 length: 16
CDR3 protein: CASSELEGGHYGEQFF

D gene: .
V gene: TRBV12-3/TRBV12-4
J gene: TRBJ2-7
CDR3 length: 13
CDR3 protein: CASSLTAGREQYF

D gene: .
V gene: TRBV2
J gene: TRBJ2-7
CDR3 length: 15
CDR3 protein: CASSDITGQTYEQYF

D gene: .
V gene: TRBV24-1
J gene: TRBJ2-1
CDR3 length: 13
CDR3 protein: CATSDLGGNEQFF

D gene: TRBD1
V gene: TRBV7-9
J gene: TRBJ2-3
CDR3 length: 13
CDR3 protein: CASSGTGVDTQYF

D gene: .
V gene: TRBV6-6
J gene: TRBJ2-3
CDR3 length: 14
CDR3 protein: CASSPGRGLDTQYF

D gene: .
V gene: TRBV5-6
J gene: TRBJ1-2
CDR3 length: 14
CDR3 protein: CASSLFNRGDGYTF

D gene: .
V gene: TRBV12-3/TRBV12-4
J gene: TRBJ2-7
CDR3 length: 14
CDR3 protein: CASSLAGMTYEQYF

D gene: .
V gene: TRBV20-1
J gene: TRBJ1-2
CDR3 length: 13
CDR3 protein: CSARDQADFGYTF

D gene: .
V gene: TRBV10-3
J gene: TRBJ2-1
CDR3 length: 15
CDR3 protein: CAISEGGGSYNEQFF

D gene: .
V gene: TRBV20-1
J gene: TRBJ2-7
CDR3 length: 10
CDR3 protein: CSASRYEQYF

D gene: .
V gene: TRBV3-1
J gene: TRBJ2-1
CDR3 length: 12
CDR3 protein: CASSQGKGSQFF

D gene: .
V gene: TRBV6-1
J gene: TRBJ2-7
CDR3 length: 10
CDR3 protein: CASSGYEQYF

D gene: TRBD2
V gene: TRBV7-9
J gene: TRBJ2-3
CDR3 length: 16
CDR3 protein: CASSRTSGAFTDTQYF

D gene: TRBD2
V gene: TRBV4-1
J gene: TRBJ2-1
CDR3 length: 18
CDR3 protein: CASSQDPRGLHTYNEQFF

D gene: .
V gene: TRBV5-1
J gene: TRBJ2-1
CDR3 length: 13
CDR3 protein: CASSSRLPNEQFF

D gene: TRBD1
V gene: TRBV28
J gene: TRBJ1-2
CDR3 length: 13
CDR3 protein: CASHAGQGGGYTF

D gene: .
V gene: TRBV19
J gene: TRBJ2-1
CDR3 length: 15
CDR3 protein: CASSIGPPEGNEQFF

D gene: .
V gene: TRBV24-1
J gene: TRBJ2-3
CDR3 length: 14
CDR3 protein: CATSDSAEGFTQYF

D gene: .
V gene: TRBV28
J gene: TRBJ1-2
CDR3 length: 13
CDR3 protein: CASSLLRGVGYTF

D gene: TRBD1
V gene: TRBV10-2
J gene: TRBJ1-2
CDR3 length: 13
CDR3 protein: CASRGQGAYGYTF

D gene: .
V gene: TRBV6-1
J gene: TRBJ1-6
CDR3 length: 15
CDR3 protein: CASSEGTQGGYPLHF

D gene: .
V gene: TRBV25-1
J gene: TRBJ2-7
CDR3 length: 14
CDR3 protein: CASSERTSSYEQYF

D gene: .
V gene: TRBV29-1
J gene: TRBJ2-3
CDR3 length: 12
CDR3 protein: CSHRDLGDTQYF

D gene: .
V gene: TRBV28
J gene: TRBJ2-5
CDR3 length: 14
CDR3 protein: CASSWGKKWETQYF

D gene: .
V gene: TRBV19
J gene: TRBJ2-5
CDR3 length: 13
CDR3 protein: CASRPTGQETQYF

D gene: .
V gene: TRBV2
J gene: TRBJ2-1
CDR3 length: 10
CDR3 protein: CASSINEQFF

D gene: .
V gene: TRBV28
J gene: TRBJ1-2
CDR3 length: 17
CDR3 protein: CASKASLSDSSNYGYTF

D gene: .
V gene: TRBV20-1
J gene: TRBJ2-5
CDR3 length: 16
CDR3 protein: CSARDPGGPLRETQYF

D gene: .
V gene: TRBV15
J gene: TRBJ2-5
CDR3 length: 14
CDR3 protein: CATSRRTALGTQYF

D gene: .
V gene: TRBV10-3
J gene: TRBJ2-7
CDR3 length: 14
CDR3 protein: CAIRATGETHEQYF

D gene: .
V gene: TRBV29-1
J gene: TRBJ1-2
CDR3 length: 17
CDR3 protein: CSVEDETLQGANYGYTF

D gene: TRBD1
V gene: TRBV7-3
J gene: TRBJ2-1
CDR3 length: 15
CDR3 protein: CASSLGQGSYNEQFF

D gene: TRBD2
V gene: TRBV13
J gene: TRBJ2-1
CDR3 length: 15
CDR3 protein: CASSPRLAGRGEQFF

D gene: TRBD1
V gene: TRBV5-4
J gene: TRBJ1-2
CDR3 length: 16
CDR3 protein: CASSSGTGGSNYGYTF

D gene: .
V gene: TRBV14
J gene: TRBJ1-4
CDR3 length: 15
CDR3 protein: CASARQSSTNEKLFF

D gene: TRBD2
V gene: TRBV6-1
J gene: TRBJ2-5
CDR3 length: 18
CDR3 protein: CASSRGTSGRAPQETQYF

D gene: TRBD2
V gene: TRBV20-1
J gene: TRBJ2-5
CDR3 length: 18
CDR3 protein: CSADTGTSGRHNQETQYF

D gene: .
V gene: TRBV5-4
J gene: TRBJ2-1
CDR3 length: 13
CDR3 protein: CASSIWERSEQFF

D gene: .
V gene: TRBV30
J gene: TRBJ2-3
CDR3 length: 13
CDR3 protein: CAWSRMSTDTQYF

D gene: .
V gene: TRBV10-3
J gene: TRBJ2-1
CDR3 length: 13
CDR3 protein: CAISAGLENEQFF

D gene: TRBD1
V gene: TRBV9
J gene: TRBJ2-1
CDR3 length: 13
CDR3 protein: CASSLDRYNEQFF

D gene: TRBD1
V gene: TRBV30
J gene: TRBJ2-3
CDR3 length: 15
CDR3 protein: CAWSVGQESTDTQYF

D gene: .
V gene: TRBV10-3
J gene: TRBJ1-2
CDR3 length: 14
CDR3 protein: CAISDNKGLGGYTF

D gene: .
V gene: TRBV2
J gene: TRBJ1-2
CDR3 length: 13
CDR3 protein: CASSEAWEYGYTF

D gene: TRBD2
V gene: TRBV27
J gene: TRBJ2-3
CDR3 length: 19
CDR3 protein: CASSLLLAGVGGGTDTQYF

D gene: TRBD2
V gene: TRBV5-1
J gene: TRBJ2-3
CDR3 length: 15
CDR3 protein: CASSPGGTSTDTQYF

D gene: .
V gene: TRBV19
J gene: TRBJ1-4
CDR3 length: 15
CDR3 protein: CASSPTEATNEKLFF

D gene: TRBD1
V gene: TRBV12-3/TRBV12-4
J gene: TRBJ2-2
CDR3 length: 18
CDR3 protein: CASSILGQGIRNTGELFF

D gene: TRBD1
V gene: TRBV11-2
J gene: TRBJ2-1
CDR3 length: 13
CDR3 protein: CASSLPGGSEQFF

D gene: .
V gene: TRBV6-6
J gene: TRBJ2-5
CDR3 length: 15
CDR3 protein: CASSPGQSIQETQYF

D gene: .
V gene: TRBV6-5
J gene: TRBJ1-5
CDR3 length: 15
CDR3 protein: CASSYGQGGNQPQHF

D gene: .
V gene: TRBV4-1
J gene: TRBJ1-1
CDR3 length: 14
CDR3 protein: CASSQDWSVSEAFF

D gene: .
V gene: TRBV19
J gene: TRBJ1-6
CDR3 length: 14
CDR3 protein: CASSISRTASPLHF

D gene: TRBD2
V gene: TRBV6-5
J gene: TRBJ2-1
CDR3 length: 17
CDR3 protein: CASSYSLLAGWDNEQFF

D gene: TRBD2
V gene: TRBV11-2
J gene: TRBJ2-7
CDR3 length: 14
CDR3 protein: CASSGTSGSGEQYF

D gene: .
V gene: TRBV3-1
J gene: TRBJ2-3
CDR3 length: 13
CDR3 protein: CASSRLALDTQYF

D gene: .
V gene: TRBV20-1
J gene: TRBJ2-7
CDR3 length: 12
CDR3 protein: CSARVPPNEQYF